Below are 27 T cell receptor beta chains sequenced from a single sample in a study of metastatic and nonmetastatic thyroid tumors. From the PCR reads, TCRdb re-called clones with MiXCR. The sample holds some 24,000 clones, about 21% seen once. No patient had received any treatment before thyroid surgery. Sequencing was performed on blood. These receptors originate from a male donor with papillary thyroid cancer or a benign thyroid nodule (not recorded which). Some clones in this sample may be carry-over from other donors' samples.

The V call is TRBV6-2 or TRBV6-3, the J call TRBJ1-2; D unclear. V was cut by 8 bases and J by 7 bases, with 23 bases left in between. CDR1 MNHEY and CDR2 SVGEGT come from the germline V gene. The CDR3 totals 15 residues. For the CDR3, the DNA is TGTGCCAGCGTCGATGGATCGTCTAGACGGGGTGGCTACACCTTC. Translation: CASVDGSSRRGGYTF.

The V and J genes are TRBV4-2 and TRBJ1-2; the D gene is possibly TRBD1 (5 bases). The germline V gene has CDR1 LGHNA and CDR2 YNFKEQ. This CDR3 region has 13 residues. Between the trimmed V and J ends, which lost 9 bases and 0 bases, there was a span of 11 bases. The CDR3 DNA reads TGTGCCAGTAGGACACCAGCTAACTATGGCTACACCTTC. This codes for CASRTPANYGYTF.

The rearrangement uses TRBV7-8 and TRBJ2-1, with a weak D call TRBD1 (5 bases). There are 14 residues in the CDR3. From germline, CDR1 is SGHVS and CDR2 FQNEAQ. V lost 5 bases, J lost 10 bases, and 18 bases lay in between. Here the CDR3 reads CASSAGHGYREQFF. The CDR3 DNA reads as TGTGCCAGCAGCGCAGGACATGGATACAGGGAGCAGTTCTTC.

This clone showed up many times. This chain connects TRBV20-1 to TRBJ2-5; 10 positions match TRBD1. V lost 7 bases and J lost 5; bases outside the gene matches: 7. Germline CDR1 reads DFQATT; CDR2 reads SNEGSKA (reference sequence). The length of the CDR3 is 13 residues. CDR3 protein: CSGDRGQDETQYF. The CDR3 DNA reads as TGCAGTGGAGACAGGGGGCAGGATGAGACCCAGTACTTC.

The chain combines TRBV20-1 with TRBJ2-5, with 8 nucleotides matching TRBD2. The trim removed 0 bases at V and 2 bases at J, leaving 14 bases unmatched. From germline, CDR1 is DFQATT and CDR2 SNEGSKA (reference sequence). This CDR3 has 18 amino acids. CDR3 coding DNA: TGCAGTGCTAGAGAGATGAGGGGAAGCGGGGGAGGGCAAGAGACCCAGTACTTC. Protein product: CSAREMRGSGGGQETQYF.

Ten or more counts support this clone. The J gene is TRBJ1-1, the V gene TRBV5-6; 11 nucleotides align to TRBD1. J gave up 6 bases and V 4 bases, and 5 bases lay outside the gene matches. The length of the CDR3 is 14 residues. Germline V CDR1 and CDR2: SGHDT, YYEEEE. The chain's CDR3 is CASSRGTGGAEAFF. In DNA form, the CDR3 reads TGTGCCAGCAGCCGAGGGACAGGGGGAGCTGAAGCTTTCTTT.

This clone came up many times. One junction end does not reproduce the germline sequence, and a read error may be involved. This same CDR3 is encoded by further DNA sequences in the sample. The chain links TRBV7-8 to TRBJ2-1; D possibly corresponds to TRBD2 (6 bases). Germline V gene lookup returns CDR1 SGHVS and CDR2 FQNEAQ. This CDR3 has 15 amino acids. CDR3 DNA: TGCGCCAGCAGCTTACGAGGGCTAGCGTACAATGAGCAGTTCTTC. Protein product: CASSLRGLAYNEQFF.

This clone was detected ten times or more. The chain combines TRBV11-2 with TRBJ2-3; TRBD2 might be the D (5 bases). The germline gives CDR1 SGHAT, CDR2 FQNNGV. The CDR3 covers 14 residues. V lost 4 bases, J lost 4 bases, and 12 bases lay in between. DNA of the CDR3: TGTGCCAGCAGCTCGGGAAAGCTTGCAGATACGCAGTATTTT. This encodes CASSSGKLADTQYF.

This clone is medium-sized (0.01 to 0.1%) within its sample. The V gene is TRBV19, the J gene TRBJ1-3; D uncertain. The CDR3 runs 14 residues. Trimming removed 3 bases from V and 0 bases from J, with 6 bases in between. Germline CDR1 LNHDA, CDR2 SQIVND (reference sequence). The CDR3 loop is CASSIRASGNTIYF. The CDR3 DNA is TGTGCCAGTAGTATCCGAGCCTCTGGAAACACCATATATTTT.

This sequence joins TRBV3-1 and TRBJ1-2, with D perhaps matching TRBD1 (5 bases). V was pared by 1 base and J by 4 bases, with 13 bases between. The CDR3 is made up of 15 amino acids. Germline loops: CDR1 LGHDT, CDR2 YNNKEL (reference sequence). CDR3 in DNA: TGTGCCAGCAGCCAAGGTGTGTGGGGCTTCTATGGCTACACCTTC. The encoded protein is CASSQGVWGFYGYTF.

This clone has a count of ten or more. The chain recombines TRBV20-1 with TRBJ1-1; D gene uncertain. V was clipped by 6 bases and J by 7 bases, with 12 bases between them. Per the germline V gene, CDR1 is DFQATT and CDR2 is SNEGSKA (reference sequence). The length of the CDR3 is 11 residues. The CDR3: CSAKRGYEAFF. CDR3 in DNA: TGCAGTGCCAAAAGAGGTTATGAAGCTTTCTTT.

This clone was picked up a small number of times. At one boundary the junction diverges from the germline segment, which might be a read error. The CDR3 sequence is CAGSLSDREAFF. DNA of the CDR3: TGTGCCGGCAGCCTTTCCGACAGGGAAGCTTTCTTT. The rearrangement uses TRBV6-1 and TRBJ1-1; a weak D match, TRBD1 (6 bases). Germline CDR1 MNHNS, CDR2 SASEGT. This CDR3 region has 12 residues.

Note on this clone: At one end the junction does not follow the germline gene, possibly because of a read error. The J gene is TRBJ2-5, the V gene TRBV5-1, with 7 bases aligning to TRBD1. CDR1 is SGHRS, CDR2 YFSETQ, per germline. This CDR3 has 13 amino acids. This CDR3 reads CAISCTGEETQYF. The CDR3, as DNA: TGCGCCATCAGCTGTACAGGGGAAGAGACCCAGTACTTC.

The chain uses TRBV3-1 and TRBJ1-2; the match to TRBD1 covers 8 bases. This CDR3 has 14 amino acids. The V segment lost 2 bases and the J segment 5 bases; nucleotides outside the gene matches: 4. From germline, CDR1 is LGHDT and CDR2 YNNKEL (reference sequence). The CDR3 DNA reads as TGTGCCAGCAGCCAACTACAGGGGGTGTATGGCTACACCTTC. It specifies CASSQLQGVYGYTF.

Many counts were recorded for this clone. This chain joins TRBV29-1 and TRBJ2-3; D is ambiguous. The germline V and J ends were trimmed by 6 bases and 6 bases, with 19 bases remaining between them. The germline V gene encodes CDR1 SQVTM and CDR2 ANQGSEA. CDR3 length: 14 amino acids. CDR3 coding DNA: TGCAGCGTGACCCTCCATCCGACGTGGGATACGCAGTATTTT. Protein: CSVTLHPTWDTQYF.

This clone was recorded many times. The chain is built from TRBV10-1 and TRBJ2-2; D unresolved. Germline lookup yields CDR1 WNHNN and CDR2 SYGVQD (reference sequence). The CDR3 totals 13 residues. V gave up 3 bases and J gave up 5 bases, with 7 bases separating them. The CDR3 DNA is TGCGCCAGCAGTGATAGTGAAACCGGGGAGCTGTTTTTT. Its translation is CASSDSETGELFF.

The chain employs TRBV3-1 and TRBJ2-1; D not resolved. V gave up 1 base and J gave up 0 bases, with 13 bases separating them. The CDR3 length is 17 residues. Germline CDR1 reads LGHDT; CDR2 reads YNNKEL (reference sequence). CDR3 coding DNA: TGTGCCAGCAGCCAAGGTCCGCACATGAGCTCCTACAATGAGCAGTTCTTC. Translation gives CASSQGPHMSSYNEQFF.

The chain couples TRBV6-6 to TRBJ2-7; D is undetermined. CDR1 MNHNY and CDR2 SVGAGI come from the germline V gene (reference sequence). V lost 2 bases to trimming and J lost 2 bases, with 13 bases between them. The CDR3 has 15 residues. The DNA for the CDR3 is TGTGCCAGCAGTTACGCCAAATTCCCCACCTACGAGCAGTACTTC. Its protein is CASSYAKFPTYEQYF.

This clone was seen a few times. The gene calls are TRBV19 and TRBJ1-1; no clear D gene. The ends were cut back, 0 bases at V and 1 base at J, with 3 bases in the middle. This CDR3 is 13 amino acids long. The germline gives CDR1 LNHDA, CDR2 SQIVND (reference sequence). In nucleotides, the CDR3 is TGTGCCAGTAGTATAGAGGCGAACACTGAAGCTTTCTTT. It is translated as CASSIEANTEAFF.

The chain combines TRBV24-1 with TRBJ2-1, with TRBD2 matching 10 bases. The ends lost 1 base at V and 4 bases at J; junction bases unmatched: 3. The germline CDR1 and CDR2 sequences are KGHDR and SFDVKD. The CDR3 consists of 16 residues. For the CDR3, the DNA is TGTGCCACCAGTGATTTTGGGACTAGCGTTTACAATGAGCAGTTCTTC. Translating it yields CATSDFGTSVYNEQFF.

This rearrangement joins TRBV20-1 to TRBJ1-6, with D uncertain. This CDR3 region has 11 residues. The germline CDR1 and CDR2 sequences are DFQATT and SNEGSKA (reference sequence). Trimming pared 4 bases from V and 7 bases from J, leaving 5 bases between. Here the CDR3 DNA reads TGCAGTGCTACCCGCAATTCACCCCTCCACTTT. It encodes CSATRNSPLHF.

In this sample, this clone turned up many times. The rearrangement uses TRBV10-1 and TRBJ2-2; D is unclear. V lost 6 bases and J 6 bases, leaving 5 bases between the germline ends. Germline loops: CDR1 WNHNN, CDR2 SYGVQD (reference sequence). This CDR3 is built from 11 residues. The DNA of the CDR3 is TGCGCCAGCAGGGGGTCCGGGGAGCTGTTTTTT. Encoded protein: CASRGSGELFF.

This clone is categorized as medium-sized. V gene TRBV28 combines with J gene TRBJ1-2; D is unclear. CDR3 length equals 15 residues. Germline CDR1 reads MDHEN; CDR2 reads SYDVKM. V lost 1 base and J lost 2, with 11 bases in between. CDR3 DNA: TGTGCCAGCAGTTTATACCGGACGGAAAACTATGGCTACACCTTC. Protein sequence: CASSLYRTENYGYTF.

Many counts were recorded for this clone. This specimen includes other DNA sequences encoding the same CDR3. The chain employs TRBV6-1 and TRBJ2-1; perhaps TRBD1 as D (6 bases). Germline CDR1 is MNHNS and CDR2 is SASEGT. Deletions cut 3 bases from V and 7 bases from J, with 10 bases between. The CDR3 extends over 13 amino acids. This CDR3 reads CASSDRGGNEQFF. The DNA for the CDR3 is TGTGCCAGCAGTGACAGGGGTGGTAATGAGCAGTTCTTC.

This chain links TRBV20-1 with TRBJ2-7, with D possibly TRBD2 on 5 matching bases. V dropped 4 bases and J dropped 4 bases, with 14 bases sitting between them. This CDR3 region has 13 residues. CDR1 is DFQATT and CDR2 is SNEGSKA in the germline V gene (reference sequence). CDR3 region: CSANELELYEQYF. The CDR3 region has the DNA TGCAGTGCTAACGAACTAGAACTATACGAGCAGTACTTC.

This clone came up many times. The rearrangement uses TRBV12-3 or TRBV12-4 and TRBJ2-3, with 10 positions matching TRBD2. Unmatched junction bases numbered 7, after V lost 3 bases and J lost 7 bases. The CDR3 runs to 15 residues. CDR3 region: CASSFRASGSNTQYF. In nucleotides, the CDR3 is TGTGCCAGCAGTTTCCGGGCTAGCGGGAGTAATACGCAGTATTTT.

The sample holds many counts of this clone. This chain links TRBV6-1 with TRBJ2-1, with 7 bases lining up with TRBD2. Trimming removed 1 base from V and 4 bases from J; junction bases left unmatched: 16. Germline V gene data show CDR1 as MNHNS and CDR2 as SASEGT. The CDR3 is made up of 19 amino acids. The CDR3 DNA follows: TGTGCCAGCAGTGAAGGAGGTCGAGGCGGGGGAAGCGTATACAATGAGCAGTTCTTC. Its translation: CASSEGGRGGGSVYNEQFF.